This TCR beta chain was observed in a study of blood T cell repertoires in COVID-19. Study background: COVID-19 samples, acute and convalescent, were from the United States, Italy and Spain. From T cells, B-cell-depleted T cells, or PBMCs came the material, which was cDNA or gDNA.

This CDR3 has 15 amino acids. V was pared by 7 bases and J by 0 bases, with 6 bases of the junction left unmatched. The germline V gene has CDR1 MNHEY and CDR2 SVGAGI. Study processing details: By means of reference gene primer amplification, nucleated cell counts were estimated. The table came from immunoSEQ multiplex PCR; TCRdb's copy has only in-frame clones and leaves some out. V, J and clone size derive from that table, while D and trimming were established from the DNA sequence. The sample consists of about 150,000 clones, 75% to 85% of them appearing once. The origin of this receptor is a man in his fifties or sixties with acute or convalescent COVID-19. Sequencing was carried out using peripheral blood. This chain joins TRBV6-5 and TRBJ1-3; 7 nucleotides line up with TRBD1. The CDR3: CASKGGYISGNTIYF. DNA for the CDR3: TGTGCCAGCAAAGGGGGCTACATCTCTGGAAACACCATATATTTT.